A single sample is the source of the 2 T cell receptor beta chains below, sequenced in a study of cytomegalovirus exposure and HLA in healthy donors. Primers included in the PCR were 60 Vbeta and 13 Jbeta primers. Sequenced by immunoSEQ multiplex PCR; TCRdb stores in-frame clones only, minus some. Of approximately 50,000 clones in the sample, less than 85% were seen once. Input material: PBMCs. Receptors originate from a young man in good health and CMV-seropositive.

The V and J genes are TRBV2 and TRBJ1-3, with no clear D. This CDR3 is 13 amino acids long. Trimming cost V 5 bases and J 4 bases, with 9 bases left between them. Germline values: CDR1 SNHLY, CDR2 FYNNEI. In DNA, the CDR3 is TGTGCCAGCAGTAGAGGATCCGGAAACACCATATATTTT. It specifies CASSRGSGNTIYF.

This clone was observed a handful of times. The V gene is TRBV7-3, the J gene TRBJ2-7, with TRBD2 as a possible D gene (7 bases). The CDR3 is made up of 14 amino acids. Between the trimmed V and J ends, which lost 5 bases and 2 bases, there was a span of 13 bases. Germline V lookup: CDR1 SGHTA, CDR2 FQGTGA. This chain's CDR3 is CASSLGGPTYEQYF. The CDR3 nucleotides read TGTGCCAGCAGCCTCGGGGGGCCTACCTACGAGCAGTACTTC.